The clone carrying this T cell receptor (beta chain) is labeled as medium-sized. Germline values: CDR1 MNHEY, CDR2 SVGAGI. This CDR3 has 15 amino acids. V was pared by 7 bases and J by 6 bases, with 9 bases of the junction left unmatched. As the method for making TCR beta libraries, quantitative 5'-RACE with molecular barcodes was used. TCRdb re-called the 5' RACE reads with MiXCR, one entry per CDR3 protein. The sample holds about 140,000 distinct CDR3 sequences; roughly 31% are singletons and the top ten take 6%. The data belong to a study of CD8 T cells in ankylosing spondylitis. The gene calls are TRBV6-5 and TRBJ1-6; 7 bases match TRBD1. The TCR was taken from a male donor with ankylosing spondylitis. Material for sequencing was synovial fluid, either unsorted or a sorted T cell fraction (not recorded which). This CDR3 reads CASTGTARSNSPLHF. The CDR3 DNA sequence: TGTGCCAGCACCGGGACAGCAAGATCTAATTCACCCCTCCACTTT.